This T cell receptor (beta chain) was captured in a study of CD8 T cells in Susac syndrome. J gave up 2 bases and V 1 base, and 21 bases lay outside the gene matches. The CDR3 is 21 residues long. Per the germline V gene, CDR1 is MGHDK and CDR2 is SYGVNS. An amount of RNA that ranged from about 0.45 to 1 ug was reverse transcribed with random hexamers. The CDR3 of TCR beta was amplified by immunoSEQ multiplex PCR across 54 Vbeta and 13 Jbeta. One entry per CDR3 protein results from TCRdb running MiXCR on the immunoSEQ multiplex PCR reads. The table has 150,000 to 200,000 distinct CDR3 sequences, around 94% seen once; the top ten hold about 0.13%. High-throughput TCR beta sequencing covered peripheral CD8+ and CD4+ T cells. TEMRA cells were FACS-enriched, unlike CD8+ and CD4+ T cells, which were negatively isolated.

The chain carries TRBV25-1 and TRBJ2-5; 8 nucleotides match TRBD2. The TCR was taken from a human donor in good health. The sample consisted of CD4+ T cells from PBMCs. CDR3 DNA: TGTGCCAGCAGTGAATTAGTGAGGGGTGTCACCGGGACTAGATTACAAGAGACCCAGTACTTC. Translating it yields CASSELVRGVTGTRLQETQYF. The full variable domain, its missing parts supplied by reference TRBV25-1 and TRBJ2-5, is EADIYQTPRYLVIGTGKKITLECSQTMGHDKMYWYQQDPGMELHLIHYSYGVNSTEKGDLSSESTVSRIRTEHFPLTLESARPSHTSQYLCASSELVRGVTGTRLQETQYFGPGTRLLVL.